These T cell receptor beta chains were read from a single sample in a study of blood T cell repertoires in COVID-19. Sequencing used immunoSEQ multiplex PCR; TCRdb keeps in-frame clones, though not all of them. The sample lists some 270,000 clones, around 82% seen once, with 0.87% in the top ten. The sequenced material came from peripheral blood. All receptors derive from a human donor with COVID-19, enrolled during active disease. The donor label of this sample is uncertain. CDR3s include the opening cysteine and the closing phenylalanine or tryptophan. A D gene is named only where the DNA matches it firmly.

cdr3_length: 14; d_call: .; j_call: TRBJ1-3; v_call: TRBV19; cdr3_aa: CASSIQDSGNTIYF
cdr3_length: 12; d_call: .; j_call: TRBJ2-7; v_call: TRBV3-1/TRBV3-2; cdr3_aa: CASSQAFGEQYF
cdr3_length: 14; d_call: TRBD1; j_call: TRBJ1-2; v_call: TRBV5-4; cdr3_aa: CALARQGGFYGYTF
cdr3_length: 11; d_call: .; j_call: TRBJ1-2; v_call: TRBV29-1; cdr3_aa: CSAERGGGYTF
cdr3_length: 16; d_call: TRBD2; j_call: TRBJ2-7; v_call: TRBV5-1; cdr3_aa: CASSSVTSGTSYEQYF
cdr3_length: 16; d_call: .; j_call: TRBJ1-5; v_call: TRBV3-1/TRBV3-2; cdr3_aa: CASSQGGGYDNQPQHF
cdr3_length: 12; d_call: .; j_call: TRBJ2-3; v_call: TRBV10-3; cdr3_aa: CATTSSTDTQYF
cdr3_length: 15; d_call: TRBD2; j_call: TRBJ2-3; v_call: TRBV7-2; cdr3_aa: CASSRRGGVADTQYF
cdr3_length: 17; d_call: TRBD2; j_call: TRBJ2-1; v_call: TRBV19; cdr3_aa: CASRGLAGGNSYNEQFF
cdr3_length: 14; d_call: .; j_call: TRBJ1-4; v_call: TRBV5-1; cdr3_aa: CASSQGEGYEKLFF
cdr3_length: 18; d_call: .; j_call: TRBJ2-1; v_call: TRBV7-2; cdr3_aa: CASSLVMAIGPRRNEQFF
cdr3_length: 17; d_call: .; j_call: TRBJ1-3; v_call: TRBV19; cdr3_aa: CASSDRQVFFSGNTIYF
cdr3_length: 18; d_call: TRBD1; j_call: TRBJ1-2; v_call: TRBV11-2; cdr3_aa: CASSSSRDRVKSIYGYTF
cdr3_length: 14; d_call: TRBD2; j_call: TRBJ2-2; v_call: TRBV7-2; cdr3_aa: CASRAGGFTGELFF
cdr3_length: 15; d_call: TRBD2; j_call: TRBJ2-3; v_call: TRBV6-5; cdr3_aa: CASRKLAGDGDTQYF
cdr3_length: 17; d_call: TRBD2; j_call: TRBJ2-7; v_call: TRBV5-6; cdr3_aa: CASSLTLGGGKDYEQYF
cdr3_length: 11; d_call: .; j_call: TRBJ2-7; v_call: TRBV2; cdr3_aa: CASTATYEQYF
cdr3_length: 19; d_call: TRBD1; j_call: TRBJ1-6; v_call: TRBV7-9; cdr3_aa: CASSLAPGEQGRFNSPLHF
cdr3_length: 17; d_call: .; j_call: TRBJ2-2; v_call: TRBV11-3; cdr3_aa: CASSRDGALINTGELFF
cdr3_length: 15; d_call: TRBD2; j_call: TRBJ2-3; v_call: TRBV7-3; cdr3_aa: CASSSISGGPDTQYF
cdr3_length: 14; d_call: .; j_call: TRBJ1-1; v_call: TRBV19; cdr3_aa: CASKVQGTNTEAFF
cdr3_length: 14; d_call: .; j_call: TRBJ1-2; v_call: TRBV11-2; cdr3_aa: CASSLAIRESGYTF
cdr3_length: 14; d_call: .; j_call: TRBJ1-2; v_call: TRBV18; cdr3_aa: CASSPPTAGDGYTF
cdr3_length: 13; d_call: .; j_call: TRBJ1-2; v_call: TRBV5-1; cdr3_aa: CASSQQGSYGYTF
cdr3_length: 19; d_call: TRBD2; j_call: TRBJ2-1; v_call: TRBV19; cdr3_aa: CASSPLTSGDLRSYNEQFF
cdr3_length: 13; d_call: TRBD2; j_call: TRBJ2-7; v_call: TRBV6-5; cdr3_aa: CASRAGEAYEQYF
cdr3_length: 15; d_call: .; j_call: TRBJ1-2; v_call: TRBV29-1; cdr3_aa: CTTAGADATRYGYTF
cdr3_length: 13; d_call: .; j_call: TRBJ1-1; v_call: TRBV5-5; cdr3_aa: CASSLWSGTEAFF
cdr3_length: 14; d_call: .; j_call: TRBJ1-5; v_call: TRBV4-3; cdr3_aa: CASSQAPSNQPQHF
cdr3_length: 14; d_call: .; j_call: TRBJ1-2; v_call: TRBV19; cdr3_aa: CASSRAAIGYGYTF
cdr3_length: 14; d_call: .; j_call: TRBJ1-2; v_call: TRBV7-3; cdr3_aa: CASSAGPWDYGYTF
cdr3_length: 15; d_call: .; j_call: TRBJ1-1; v_call: TRBV5-1; cdr3_aa: CASSLGQVMNTEAFF
cdr3_length: 13; d_call: TRBD1; j_call: TRBJ2-7; v_call: TRBV5-1; cdr3_aa: CASSLHRGREQYF
cdr3_length: 15; d_call: TRBD1; j_call: TRBJ2-1; v_call: TRBV5-1; cdr3_aa: CASSLGQGNINEQFF
cdr3_length: 13; d_call: TRBD1; j_call: TRBJ1-1; v_call: TRBV12-3/TRBV12-4; cdr3_aa: CASMGEGQPFAFF
cdr3_length: 17; d_call: .; j_call: TRBJ1-6; v_call: TRBV28; cdr3_aa: CASSLSYLRTRDSPLHF
cdr3_length: 17; d_call: .; j_call: TRBJ2-7; v_call: TRBV27; cdr3_aa: CASSPVIVRGGGYEQYF
cdr3_length: 12; d_call: .; j_call: TRBJ1-1; v_call: TRBV7-8; cdr3_aa: CASSFRQTRAFF
cdr3_length: 18; d_call: TRBD1; j_call: TRBJ2-1; v_call: TRBV27; cdr3_aa: CASSPNRGQGNSYNEQFF
cdr3_length: 15; d_call: TRBD2; j_call: TRBJ2-7; v_call: TRBV28; cdr3_aa: CASSPWLAGPHEQYF
cdr3_length: 14; d_call: TRBD1; j_call: TRBJ2-5; v_call: TRBV5-5; cdr3_aa: CASSLPGGSETQYF
cdr3_length: 15; d_call: .; j_call: TRBJ1-6; v_call: TRBV28; cdr3_aa: CASSSRRGFNSPLHF
cdr3_length: 15; d_call: TRBD2; j_call: TRBJ2-7; v_call: TRBV7-2; cdr3_aa: CASSLGLALSYEQYF